This T cell receptor (beta chain) derives from a study of CD8+CD57+ T cells in acquired aplastic anemia. General study results and limits: Patients and controls had in common approximately 30 CD8+ CDR3 sequences.

All sequencing subjects had displayed CD8+CD57+ cell expansion on flow cytometry. Genomic DNA provided the template from which TCR beta VDJ and CDR3 profiles were obtained. In TCRdb, the reads were re-called with MiXCR into one record per CDR3 protein. This sample has some 180,000 distinct CDR3 sequences, with roughly 65% found just once. This clonotype appeared many times. No antigen is known for it. The CDR3 runs to 17 residues. Between the trimmed V and J ends, which lost 2 bases and 4 bases, there was a span of 18 bases. Germline CDR1 is MNHNY and CDR2 is SVGAGI (reference sequence). The sequencing input was sorted CD4+, CD8+, or CD8+CD57+ T cells (not recorded which) from PBMCs. The rearrangement uses TRBV6-6 and TRBJ1-3; D unresolved. The source of this sequence is a human donor with aplastic anemia. CDR3 amino acids: CASSYDPELGIGNTIYF. The CDR3 DNA sequence: TGTGCCAGCAGTTACGACCCAGAGTTGGGGATAGGAAACACCATATATTTT.